A selection of T cell receptor beta chains follows, all from one sample in a study of CD8+ T cells in alopecia areata. Using immunoSEQ multiplex PCR, the repertoire was profiled, and TCRdb retains in-frame clones only, with some absent. The sample yields about 5,900 clones, 50% to 75% seen once. The sample was skin. The receptors come from a human donor with alopecia areata. Both conserved end residues are part of each CDR3. Fields, in order: V gene, J gene, CDR3 protein.

>TRBV11-2|TRBJ2-3
CASSLGLDTQYF
>TRBV6-6|TRBJ2-3
CASSYSRPGRGDTQYF
>TRBV10-3|TRBJ1-3
CAISRSEKGTGNTIYF
>TRBV28|TRBJ2-1
CASNGFGSTYNEQFF
>TRBV5-4|TRBJ1-6
CASSLTRNSPLHF
>TRBV5-1|TRBJ2-1
CASTYGGLYNEQFF
>TRBV7-2|TRBJ1-1
CASSLAALNTEAFF
>TRBV2|TRBJ2-1
CASSESGGLSYNEQFF
>TRBV29-1|TRBJ2-1
CSVEGGAGEYNEQFF
>TRBV5-8|TRBJ2-2
CASLAGVINTGELFF
>TRBV2|TRBJ2-7
CASGTGTEQYF
>TRBV10-3|TRBJ2-1
CAISEWDGYNEQFF
>TRBV19|TRBJ2-7
CASSIQTGYPYEQYF
>TRBV7-9|TRBJ1-3
CASSPGRTGNTIYF
>TRBV5-4|TRBJ2-3
CASSLQGSTDTQYF
>TRBV30|TRBJ1-2
CAWSVRGFTRGTLYGYTF
>TRBV6-1|TRBJ1-5
CASSESVRARNSNQPQHF
>TRBV2|TRBJ1-5
CASSDRASNQPQHF
>TRBV5-4|TRBJ2-7
CASSPGRLAGGTYEQYF
>TRBV4-1|TRBJ1-1
CASSLQRGNTEAFF
>TRBV9|TRBJ2-7
CASSPGGTSYEQYF
>TRBV2|TRBJ1-1
CASRGPGGSNTEAFF
>TRBV5-1|TRBJ2-1
CASSPVVAGPNEQFF
>TRBV5-6|TRBJ2-6
CASSLGHAEGANVLTF
>TRBV18|TRBJ1-1
CASSPRQGAGMNTEAFF
>TRBV30|TRBJ2-3
CAWSGGDMDTQYF
>TRBV5-6|TRBJ1-2
CASTGGRGGRYGYTF
>TRBV5-4|TRBJ1-1
CASSLVGLRAFF
>TRBV7-9|TRBJ2-1
CASSTKAGGKNNEQFF
>TRBV11-2|TRBJ2-3
CASSQNPASADTQYF
>TRBV30|TRBJ2-2
CAWTSGGSHGELFF
>TRBV14|TRBJ2-4
CASSQFDRGNIQYF
>TRBV29-1|TRBJ2-7
CSVEDRTEAYEQYF
>TRBV5-6|TRBJ1-1
CASSLRGRNTEAFF
>TRBV14|TRBJ2-3
CASSQVDLALTDTQYF
>TRBV7-2|TRBJ2-7
CASSFGFSYEQYF
>TRBV6-6|TRBJ1-2
CASSPGGGYTF
>TRBV19|TRBJ2-1
CASSIDLGNEQFF
>TRBV6-5|TRBJ2-7
CASSYGAVAGEQYF
>TRBV18|TRBJ2-1
CASSPKGLAGSNEQFF
>TRBV19|TRBJ2-1
CASSILAGRSYNEQFF
>TRBV19|TRBJ2-5
CASSSQTSGLETQYF
>TRBV10-2|TRBJ2-2
CASSETSGIGELFF
>TRBV7-8|TRBJ2-1
CASSQKTEQFF
>TRBV18|TRBJ2-3
CASSSPGTGGTDTQYF
>TRBV27|TRBJ1-6
CASSHGSRSYNSPLHF
>TRBV5-4|TRBJ2-2
CASSLGAGATLGGELFF
>TRBV5-1|TRBJ1-4
CASSLARTGEEKLFF
>TRBV7-9|TRBJ2-5
CASSVEETQYF
>TRBV5-5|TRBJ2-5
CASSLGDRETQYF